The sequence of this T cell receptor beta chain was determined in a study of cytomegalovirus exposure and HLA in healthy donors. Turning to the study itself: Unique TCRs from HLA-typed donors, about 85 million of them, were held in an early data release. Study-wide results and limits: Specificity for CMV antigens was confirmed in vitro for a few of the CMV-associated chains. Donors were assumed by presence/absence analyses to have roughly uniform sequencing depth. The HLA-A and HLA-B alleles of most subjects were reportedly predicted accurately from TCR beta sequences.

Germline assignment: CDR1 LGHNA and CDR2 YNFKEQ. V was trimmed by 4 bases and J by 2 bases, leaving 11 bases between them. The CDR3 is made up of 14 amino acids. This clone was recorded only once. What it recognizes is unknown. In the PCR, 60 Vbeta and 13 Jbeta primers were used. Sequenced by immunoSEQ multiplex PCR; TCRdb stores in-frame clones only, minus some. The data contain over 150,000 clones, about 80% of them singletons. The sequencing input was PBMCs. The chain combines TRBV4-2 with TRBJ1-1; no reliable D call. The clonotype was recovered from a man aged 18 to 29 in good health and CMV-seropositive. The CDR3 coding sequence is TGTGCCAGCAGCCCTAGGAGAGGAAACACTGAAGCTTTCTTT. It translates to CASSPRRGNTEAFF.